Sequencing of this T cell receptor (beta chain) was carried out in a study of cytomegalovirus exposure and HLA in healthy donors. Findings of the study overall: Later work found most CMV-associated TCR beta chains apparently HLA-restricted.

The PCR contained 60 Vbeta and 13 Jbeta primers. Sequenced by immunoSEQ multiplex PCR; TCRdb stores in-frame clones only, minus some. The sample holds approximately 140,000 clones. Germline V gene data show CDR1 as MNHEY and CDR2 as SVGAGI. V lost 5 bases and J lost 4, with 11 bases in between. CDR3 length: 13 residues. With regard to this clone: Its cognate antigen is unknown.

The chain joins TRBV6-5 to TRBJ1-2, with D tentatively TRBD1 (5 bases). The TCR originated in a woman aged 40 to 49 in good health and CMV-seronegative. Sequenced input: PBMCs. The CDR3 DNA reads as TGTGCCAGCAGTCTGGGCGGGGGCTATGGCTACACCTTC. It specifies CASSLGGGYGYTF.